The 25 T cell receptor beta chains listed next were all sequenced from one sample in a study of OX40 agonist ivuxolimab in advanced cancers. This table comes from immunoSEQ multiplex PCR, and its TCRdb copy is limited to in-frame clones, with some not included. The data show tens of thousands of clones, about 85% seen once. Sequencing used CD4+ or CD8+ T cells sorted from blood, obtained in a trial of the OX40 agonist ivuxolimab. The receptors originated from an adult with an advanced solid tumor such as melanoma, head and neck, liver or kidney cancer.

Concerning this clone: The sample contains more than one DNA sequence encoding this CDR3. CDR3 region: CASSPPSTDTQYF. Written as DNA, the CDR3 is TGTGCCAGCTCACCACCGAGCACAGATACGCAGTATTTT. The rearrangement uses TRBV18 and TRBJ2-3; D is undetermined. The CDR3 is made up of 13 amino acids. V lost 0 bases and J 0 bases, leaving 1 base between the germline ends. Germline CDR1 KGHSH, CDR2 LQKENI.

The rearrangement uses TRBV6-6 and TRBJ1-6; D uncertain. CDR1 and CDR2 from the germline V gene are MNHNY and SVGAGI (reference sequence). V lost 10 bases to trimming and J lost 8 bases, with 15 bases between them. The CDR3 has 13 amino acids. DNA for the CDR3: TGTGCCACCTCAGGACGGCAAGATTCACCCCTCCACTTT. This sequence encodes CATSGRQDSPLHF.

The chain employs TRBV10-3 and TRBJ2-2, with TRBD2 matching 7 bases. V was clipped by 6 bases and J by 0 bases; unmatched bases: 1. CDR3 length: 14 amino acids. Per the germline V gene, CDR1 is ENHRY and CDR2 is SYGVKD. The CDR3 coding sequence is TGTGCCATCAGGGCGGGGGCGAACACCGGGGAGCTGTTTTTT. Its translation is CAIRAGANTGELFF.

The gene calls are TRBV4-3 and TRBJ2-3; D call uncertain. Trimming removed 0 bases from V and 1 base from J, with 5 bases in between. The CDR3 consists of 14 residues. Per germline, CDR1 LGHNA and CDR2 YSLEER. The CDR3 region is CASSQEGGTDTQYF. The CDR3, as DNA: TGCGCCAGCAGCCAAGAGGGCGGCACAGATACGCAGTATTTT.

The CDR3 loop reads CASSLVGSSSGANVLTF. The CDR3 DNA follows: TGTGCCAGCAGCTTAGTAGGCTCTAGCTCTGGGGCCAACGTCCTGACTTTC. The chain employs TRBV7-2 and TRBJ2-6; D remains ambiguous. Germline V CDR1 and CDR2: SGHTA, FQGNSA. The CDR3 extends over 17 amino acids. Trimming left V 1 base short and J 0 bases short, with 10 bases between.

The rearrangement links TRBV4-3 to TRBJ1-1; D is unresolved. CDR1 is LGHNA, CDR2 YSLEER, per germline. V was pared by 3 bases and J by 4 bases, with 12 bases between. CDR3 length: 14 residues. The CDR3 region has the DNA TGCGCCAGCAGCCATCTTGGAGGGTTCACTGAAGCTTTCTTT. Translation gives CASSHLGGFTEAFF.

This chain uses TRBV9 with TRBJ1-2, with a possible D match to TRBD1 (6 bases). The germline V gene encodes CDR1 SGDLS and CDR2 YYNGEE. Trimming left V 0 bases short and J 2 bases short, with 17 bases between. This CDR3 is built from 17 residues. The CDR3 DNA reads TGTGCCAGCAGCGTAGCTCTGGGGGCAGGGGTAAACTATGGCTACACCTTC. Translating gives CASSVALGAGVNYGYTF.

The chain combines TRBV5-8 with TRBJ2-6; D call uncertain. The CDR3 length is 14 residues. CDR1 and CDR2 from the germline V gene are SGHTS and YDEGEE. The V gene lost 3 bases and the J gene lost 0 bases, with 4 bases spanning the gap. As DNA, the CDR3 is TGTGCCAGCAGCTCTAACTCTGGGGCCAACGTCCTGACTTTC. Amino acid sequence: CASSSNSGANVLTF.

The chain couples TRBV7-8 to TRBJ1-1; 7 nucleotides line up with TRBD1. Germline V lookup: CDR1 SGHVS, CDR2 FQNEAQ. V dropped 5 bases and J dropped 7; count of bases not matched to a gene: 7. The CDR3 length is 13 residues. In DNA form, the CDR3 reads TGTGCCAGCAGCGTCAGGGGGAATGGTGAAGCTTTCTTT. Encoded protein: CASSVRGNGEAFF.

The sample holds a few counts of this clone. This chain uses TRBV7-9 with TRBJ1-1, with D hard to call. The CDR3 sequence is 11 residues long. Germline values: CDR1 SEHNR, CDR2 FQNEAQ (reference sequence). The V end was cut by 6 bases, the J end by 4 bases, with 6 bases between. As DNA, the CDR3 is TGTGCCAGCAGAGGAGCCACTGAAGCTTTCTTT. Translated: CASRGATEAFF.

The genes are TRBV6-1 and TRBJ2-5, with TRBD2 matching 7 bases. This CDR3 contains 14 residues. Germline assignment: CDR1 MNHNS and CDR2 SASEGT. V trimming: 6 bases; J trimming: 5 bases; junction bases outside the gene matches: 9. The CDR3 here is CASRGAGPTETQYF. The DNA of the CDR3 is TGTGCCAGCAGGGGAGCGGGGCCCACCGAGACCCAGTACTTC.

The genes are TRBV23-1 and TRBJ1-2; maybe TRBD1 (6 bases). TRBV23-1 is recorded as an ORF, its role being uncertain. Trimming pared 0 bases from V and 3 bases from J, leaving 14 bases between. The CDR3 extends over 16 amino acids. CDR3 sequence reads: CASSQSQGHKDYGYTF. CDR3 bases: TGCGCCAGCAGTCAATCACAGGGACATAAGGACTATGGCTACACCTTC.

This rearrangement joins TRBV7-9 to TRBJ1-1; D might be TRBD1 (6 bases). V was pared by 4 bases and J by 4 bases, with 16 bases between. The CDR3 sequence is 15 residues long. The germline V gene has CDR1 SEHNR and CDR2 FQNEAQ (reference sequence). The CDR3: CASSSSTTGFTEAFF. The CDR3 DNA reads as TGTGCCAGCAGCTCCTCCACCACAGGGTTCACTGAAGCTTTCTTT.

V is TRBV4-1 and J is TRBJ2-3; 14 bases match TRBD2. Germline CDR1 MGHRA, CDR2 YSYEKL. J lost 4 bases, V lost 3 bases, and 6 bases had no gene match. There are 17 residues in the CDR3. The CDR3: CASSHSPGLAGADTQYF. Written as DNA, the CDR3 is TGCGCCAGCAGCCATTCCCCGGGACTAGCGGGGGCAGATACGCAGTATTTT.

V usage is TRBV10-3 and J usage is TRBJ1-5; D is perhaps TRBD1 (5 bases). The CDR3 has 15 amino acids. Germline CDR1 is ENHRY and CDR2 is SYGVKD. V lost 4 bases and J 1 base, leaving 11 bases between the germline ends. CDR3 in DNA: TGTGCCATCAGTGCATTGAGGGACAGCAATCAGCCCCAGCATTTT. Protein: CAISALRDSNQPQHF.

The chain has TRBV6-5 and TRBJ2-1, with TRBD1 matching over 10 bases. The CDR3 is 16 residues long. Trimming took 0 bases from V and 3 from J; bases not matched to a gene: 2. Looked up from germline, CDR1 is MNHEY and CDR2 is SVGAGI. Here the CDR3 reads CASSYSGTGDYNEQFF. The CDR3 DNA follows: TGTGCCAGCAGTTACTCGGGGACAGGGGACTACAATGAGCAGTTCTTC.

V is TRBV7-3 and J is TRBJ1-1; 8 nucleotides line up with TRBD1. The trim removed 3 bases at V and 4 bases at J, leaving 1 base unmatched. From germline, CDR1 is SGHTA and CDR2 FQGTGA. This CDR3 has 13 residues. The CDR3 sequence is CASSFGQGTEAFF. The CDR3 nucleotides read TGTGCCAGCAGCTTCGGACAGGGCACTGAAGCTTTCTTT.

This chain joins TRBV5-4 and TRBJ2-7; 12 bases agree with TRBD2. The CDR3 consists of 16 residues. After removal of 1 base from V and 7 bases from J, the junction contained 9 bases not matched to a gene. Germline-derived CDR1 and CDR2 are SGHNT and YYREEE (reference sequence). The CDR3 reads CASSLTSGGPRREQYF. The CDR3 DNA sequence: TGTGCCAGCAGCTTGACTAGCGGGGGGCCGAGGAGAGAGCAGTACTTC.

V is TRBV4-3 and J is TRBJ1-2; no definite D call. This CDR3 is built from 17 residues. Trimming removed 1 base from V and 0 bases from J, with 15 bases in between. Per the germline V gene, CDR1 is LGHNA and CDR2 is YSLEER. CDR3 sequence reads: CASSQVGQVRANYGYTF. The CDR3 DNA reads as TGCGCCAGCAGCCAAGTAGGGCAGGTACGGGCTAACTATGGCTACACCTTC.

The CDR3 DNA follows: TGTGCCAGCAGTAATTGGCTAGCGGGAAGTACAGATACGCAGTATTTT. Its translation is CASSNWLAGSTDTQYF. The V call is TRBV27, the J call TRBJ2-3; 9 bases map to TRBD2. Unmatched junction bases numbered 9, after V lost 5 bases and J lost 3 bases. CDR3 length: 16 residues. Germline-derived CDR1 and CDR2 are MNHEY and SMNVEV (reference sequence).

The chain carries TRBV5-4 and TRBJ2-6; 11 nucleotides agree with TRBD2. V lost 5 bases to trimming and J lost 4 bases; unmatched junction nucleotides: 11. The CDR3 length is 18 residues. Per germline, CDR1 SGHNT and CDR2 YYREEE (reference sequence). DNA for the CDR3: TGTGCCAGCAGTCCGCTAGCGGGGGGTCGTTCGGGGGCCAACGTCCTGACTTTC. Translated, it gives CASSPLAGGRSGANVLTF. Complete variable domain (other parts from reference TRBV5-4 and TRBJ2-6): ETGVTQSPTHLIKTRGQQVTLRCSSQSGHNTVSWYQQALGQGPQFIFQYYREEENGRGNFPPRFSGLQFPNYSSELNVNALELDDSALYLCASSPLAGGRSGANVLTFGAGSRLTVL.

The chain has TRBV5-4 and TRBJ1-2; no clear D. Trimming removed 0 bases at V and 5 bases at J, with 8 bases between. This CDR3 region has 13 residues. The germline V gene encodes CDR1 SGHNT and CDR2 YYREEE (reference sequence). The CDR3 protein is CASSLAAAYGYTF. The CDR3 nucleotides are TGTGCCAGCAGCTTGGCCGCAGCGTATGGCTACACCTTC.

The J gene is TRBJ2-2, the V gene TRBV5-1, with D hard to call. Trimming left V 0 bases short and J 7 bases short, with 16 bases between. This CDR3 is 16 amino acids long. CDR1 is SGHRS and CDR2 is YFSETQ in the germline V gene. The CDR3 nucleotides read TGCGCCAGCAGCTTGGATGGCCAAGTGGGCCGCGGGGAGCTGTTTTTT. Its protein product is CASSLDGQVGRGELFF.

This chain uses TRBV21-1 with TRBJ1-2; the table's TRBD1 call for D was not verified on the DNA. TRBV21-1 has pseudogene status. The CDR3 length is 15 residues. The CDR3 DNA sequence: TGTGCCAGCAGGTTACAGGGCAGAACTAACTATGGCTACACCTTC. Its protein is CASRLQGRTNYGYTF.

This clone was picked up one time. The chain uses TRBV10-3 and TRBJ2-3; 8 bases map to TRBD2. The V and J ends lost 4 bases and 2 bases, in that order; junction bases with no gene match: 14. CDR3 length equals 18 residues. The germline gives CDR1 ENHRY, CDR2 SYGVKD. CDR3 in amino acids: CAISGQGVVAGSTDTQYF. In DNA form, the CDR3 reads TGTGCCATCAGTGGGCAAGGGGTTGTAGCGGGGTCCACAGATACGCAGTATTTT.